This T cell receptor beta chain was documented in a study of shared clonotypes between healthy human individuals. Study-wide background: CD4 naive cells filled three plates per donor, CD4 memory three, CD8 naive two and CD8 memory one.

Clones were sequenced by immunoSEQ multiplex PCR, and TCRdb holds only the in-frame ones, with some missing. The sample lists hundreds of thousands of clones, roughly 96% occurring once. Study results and caveats: Against clonotypes common to all four donors, non-shared ones had lower generation probabilities. The genetic and exposure-history diversity represented was limited by few donors.

The CDR3 spans 14 residues. The germline V gene has CDR1 MDHEN and CDR2 SYDVKM. The naive CD8 population came from CD45RO-negative cells selected for CCR7, without terminally differentiated effector memory CD45RA+ cells. Remarks on this clone: Its cognate antigen is unknown.

The clonotype originates from a woman in her thirties in good health. The V gene is TRBV28, the J gene TRBJ2-5; 11 positions agree with TRBD1. Matching the DNA end better, TRBJ2-7 makes the J call doubtful. Sequenced sample: naive CD8+ T cells sorted from blood. CDR3 region: CASSYGTGGYEQYF. CDR3 sequence (DNA): TGTGCCAGCAGCTATGGGACAGGGGGGTACGAGCAGTACTTC.